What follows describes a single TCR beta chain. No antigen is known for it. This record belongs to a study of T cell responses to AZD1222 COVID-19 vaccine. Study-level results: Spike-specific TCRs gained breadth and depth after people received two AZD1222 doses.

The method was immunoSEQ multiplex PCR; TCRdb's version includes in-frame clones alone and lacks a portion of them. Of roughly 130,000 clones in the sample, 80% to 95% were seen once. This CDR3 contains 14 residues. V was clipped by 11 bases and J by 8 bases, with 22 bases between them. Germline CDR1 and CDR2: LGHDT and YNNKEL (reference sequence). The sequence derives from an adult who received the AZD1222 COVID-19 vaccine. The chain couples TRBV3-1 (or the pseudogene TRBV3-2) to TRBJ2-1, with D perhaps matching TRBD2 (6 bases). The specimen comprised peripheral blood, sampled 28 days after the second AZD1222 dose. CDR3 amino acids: CAGFGAGKYHEQFF. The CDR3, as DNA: TGTGCCGGCTTTGGGGCGGGGAAGTATCATGAGCAGTTCTTC.